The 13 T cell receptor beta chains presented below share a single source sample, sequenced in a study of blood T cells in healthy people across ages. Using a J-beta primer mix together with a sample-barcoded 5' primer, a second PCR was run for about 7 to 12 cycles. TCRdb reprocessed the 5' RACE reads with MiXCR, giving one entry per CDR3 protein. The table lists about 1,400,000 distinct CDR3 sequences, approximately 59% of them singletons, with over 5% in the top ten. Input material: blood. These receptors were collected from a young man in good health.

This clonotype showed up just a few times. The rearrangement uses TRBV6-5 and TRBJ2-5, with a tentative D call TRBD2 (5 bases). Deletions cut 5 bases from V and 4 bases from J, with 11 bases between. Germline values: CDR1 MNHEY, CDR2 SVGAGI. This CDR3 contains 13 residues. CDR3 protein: CASSDGVGETQYF. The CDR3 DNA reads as TGTGCCAGCAGTGACGGGGTTGGAGAGACCCAGTACTTC.

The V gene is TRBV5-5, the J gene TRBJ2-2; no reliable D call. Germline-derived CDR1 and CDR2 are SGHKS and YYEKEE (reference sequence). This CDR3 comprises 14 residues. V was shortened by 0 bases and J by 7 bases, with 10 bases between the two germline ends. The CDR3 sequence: CASSLGVPLGELFF. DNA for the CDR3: TGTGCCAGCAGCTTGGGGGTCCCCCTCGGGGAGCTGTTTTTT.

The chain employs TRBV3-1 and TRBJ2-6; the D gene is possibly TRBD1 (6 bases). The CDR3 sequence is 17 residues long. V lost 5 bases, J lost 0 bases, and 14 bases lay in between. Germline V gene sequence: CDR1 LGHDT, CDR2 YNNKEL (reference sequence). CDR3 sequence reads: CASSSYRDPSGANVLTF. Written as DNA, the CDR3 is TGTGCCAGCAGCTCGTACAGGGATCCCTCTGGGGCCAACGTCCTGACTTTC.

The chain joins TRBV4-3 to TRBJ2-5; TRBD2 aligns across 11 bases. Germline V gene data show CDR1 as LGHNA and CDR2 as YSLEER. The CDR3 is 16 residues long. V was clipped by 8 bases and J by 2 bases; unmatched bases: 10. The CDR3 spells CASLNKTSGAQETQYF. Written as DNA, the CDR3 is TGCGCCAGCCTTAACAAGACTAGCGGGGCACAAGAGACCCAGTACTTC.

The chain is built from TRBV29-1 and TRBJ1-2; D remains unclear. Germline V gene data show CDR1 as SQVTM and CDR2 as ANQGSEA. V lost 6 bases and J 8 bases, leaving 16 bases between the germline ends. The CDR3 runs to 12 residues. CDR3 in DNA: TGCAGCGTGCAGACCGTATTATACGGCTACACCTTC. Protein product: CSVQTVLYGYTF.

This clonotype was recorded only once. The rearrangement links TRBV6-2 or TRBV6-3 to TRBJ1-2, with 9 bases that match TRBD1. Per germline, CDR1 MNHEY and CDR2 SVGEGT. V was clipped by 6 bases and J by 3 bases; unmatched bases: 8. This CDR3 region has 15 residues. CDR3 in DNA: TGTGCCAGCAGCGCAAGGACAGGGGTGTACTATGGCTACACCTTC. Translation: CASSARTGVYYGYTF.

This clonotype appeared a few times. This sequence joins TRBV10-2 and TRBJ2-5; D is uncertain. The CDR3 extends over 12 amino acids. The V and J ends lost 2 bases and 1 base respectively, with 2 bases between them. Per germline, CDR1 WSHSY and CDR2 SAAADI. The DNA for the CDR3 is TGCGCCAGCAGTGAGACCCAAGAGACCCAGTACTTC. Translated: CASSETQETQYF.

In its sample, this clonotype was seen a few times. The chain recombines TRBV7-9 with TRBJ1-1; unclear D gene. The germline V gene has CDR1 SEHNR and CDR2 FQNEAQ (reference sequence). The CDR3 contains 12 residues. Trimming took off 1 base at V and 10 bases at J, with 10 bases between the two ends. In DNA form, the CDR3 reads TGTGCCAGCAGCTTAGTACTGGACCGAGCTTTCTTT. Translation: CASSLVLDRAFF.

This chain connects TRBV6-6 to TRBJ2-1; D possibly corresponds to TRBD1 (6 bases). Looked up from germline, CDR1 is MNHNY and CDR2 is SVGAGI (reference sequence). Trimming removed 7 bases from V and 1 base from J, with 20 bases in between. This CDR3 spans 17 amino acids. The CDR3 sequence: CASIFMPDRRSYNEQFF. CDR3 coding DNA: TGTGCCAGCATCTTTATGCCGGACAGACGATCCTACAATGAGCAGTTCTTC.

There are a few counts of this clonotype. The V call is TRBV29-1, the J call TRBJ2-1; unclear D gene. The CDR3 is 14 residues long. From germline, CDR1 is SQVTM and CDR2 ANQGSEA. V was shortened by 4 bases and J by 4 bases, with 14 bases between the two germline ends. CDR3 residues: CSVGLARMYNEQFF. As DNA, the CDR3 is TGCAGCGTTGGGTTGGCCAGAATGTACAATGAGCAGTTCTTC.

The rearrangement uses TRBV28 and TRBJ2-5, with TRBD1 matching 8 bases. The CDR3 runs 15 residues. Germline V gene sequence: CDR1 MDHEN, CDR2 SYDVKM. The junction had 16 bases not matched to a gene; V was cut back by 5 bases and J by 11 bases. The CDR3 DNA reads TGTGCCAGCAGTGGACAGGGACTTTCCTCCTACAAGCAGTACTTC. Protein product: CASSGQGLSSYKQYF.

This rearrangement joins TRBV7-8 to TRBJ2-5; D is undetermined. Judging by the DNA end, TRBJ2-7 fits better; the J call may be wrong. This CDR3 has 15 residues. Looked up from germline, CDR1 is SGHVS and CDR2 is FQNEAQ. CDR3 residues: CASSPGRQTIYEQYF. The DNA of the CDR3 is TGTGCCAGCAGCCCCGGTCGACAAACAATCTACGAGCAGTACTTC.

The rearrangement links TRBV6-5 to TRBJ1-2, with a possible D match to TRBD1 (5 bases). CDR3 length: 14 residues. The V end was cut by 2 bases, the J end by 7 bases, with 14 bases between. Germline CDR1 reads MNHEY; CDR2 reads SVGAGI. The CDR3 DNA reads TGTGCCAGCAGTTACGGGGCGGGGGGACGTGGCTACACCTTC. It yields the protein CASSYGAGGRGYTF.